This T cell receptor beta chain was found in a study of tumor and adjacent non-tumor tissue in lung cancer (dated 2018 in TCRdb). Some background on the complete study: Patients with adenocarcinoma (roughly 12), squamous cell carcinoma (2) and small cell lung cancer (1) were included in the cohort. For each patient, one tumor sample and one normal lung sample were taken, giving 25 to 30 paired specimens that underwent TCRbeta CDR3 sequencing. The study compared bulk TCRbeta repertoires from lung tumor tissue and matched distant non-tumor lung tissue of about 14 lung cancer patients. Ages among the roughly 15 patients ranged from about 31 to 80 years, there were around 10 men and 5 women, and disease was at TNM stage I to III. Sequencing generated a total of more than 95,000,000 productive TCRbeta reads, averaging about 4.2 million reads per sample. The full study reports these points: Because peripheral blood was not sequenced, the blood TCRbeta repertoires of the lung cancer patients in the study went unexamined. Tumor tissue showed significantly greater TCR diversity (inverse Simpson) than normal lung tissue (about 400 vs 150, P = 0.0075, Mann-Whitney U test). TCR diversity was significantly higher in younger patients, and higher tumor TCR diversity was associated with shorter overall and disease-free survival. Only about 15 patients were in the cohort, and the authors stated that larger samples and more detailed clinical data are needed. The methods do not name the sequencing platform or mention unique molecular identifiers. The top 100 clones accounted for a significantly larger cumulative portion of the repertoire in normal lung than in tumor tissue.

RNA was extracted from bulk unsorted tissue and checked for quality with a NanoDrop ND-1000 and an Agilent 2100. All donors had newly diagnosed lung cancer, had not received prior chemotherapy, and were admitted for thoracic surgery in China between August and November 2014. Patients with previous radiotherapy or chemotherapy, or with another concurrent cancer, were excluded from the study. Pieces of surgical tissue measuring about 1-2 cm3 were kept in RNAlater solution and stored at -80 degrees C until use. Library construction relied on multiplex PCR. Sequencing was carried out with an Illumina HiSeq 2500. TCRbeta libraries were built by three rounds of nested PCR using primers (Table S4), following protocols modified from ARM-PCR. Before sequencing, PCR products in the 200-500 bp range were cut out of the gel and cleaned up using the QIAquick gel extraction kit. As for the original processing: Reads were cleaned with Trimmomatic, merged with FLASH into complete CDR3 sequences, and assigned to V(D)J germline segments with MiTCR. Clonal diversity was computed as the inverse Simpson's index with VDJtools. A read counted as productive if the sequence was in-frame and lacked a premature stop codon. TCRdb applied fastp at Q25 and MiXCR to the public reads, then kept only in-frame beta chains. Identical CDR3 proteins give one entry, which carries the most common genes and DNA. What appears here as the V and J calls and clone size reflects TCRdb's work, not the paper's. Counted in this sample were over 110,000 distinct CDR3 sequences; 66% of them appeared once. The top ten constitute over 15% of the sample.

V and J are truncated by 11 bases and 0 bases respectively, leaving an intervening sequence of 18 bases. Via the germline V gene, CDR1 is MNHNS and CDR2 SASEGT. Inclusive of the bounding cysteine and phenylalanine, the CDR3 is 15 residues long. This entry keeps only the CDR3 DNA: 45 bases, framed from base 1. In its sample, this clonotype was seen once. Its recognized antigen is unknown. Base qualities are missing; no much larger clone stands one base away. Support from one read is weak. This receptor was obtained from a man aged 60 to 75 with small cell lung cancer. The V and J segments used are TRBV6-1 and TRBJ2-3; tentative D gene TRBD2, with 7 bases matching. Material: lung tumor tissue. The sequenced DNA is TGTGCCGATAGCGAGGGGGGGTGTAGCACAGATACGCAGTATTTT. The translation is CADSEGGCSTDTQYF.